Below are 2 T cell receptor beta chains sequenced from a single sample in a study of vaccination effects on CD4 cells after COVID-19. After expansion with viral peptide pools in the ViraFEST assay, antigen-specific CD4+ T cells were sequenced. With roughly 9 days of culture completed, CD4+ T cells were isolated. As their vaccination, participants received two doses of either BNT162b2 or mRNA-1273. For these receptors, no antigen is known. TCRdb's table, derived via immunoSEQ multiplex PCR, lists solely in-frame clones and lacks some. The data contain some 27,000 clones, around 67% of them seen just once; the ten biggest clones take up roughly a tenth. The material was CD4+ T cells from PBMCs cultured with HCoV-NL63 spike peptides, obtained after COVID-19 vaccination. All receptors derive from a human donor who received a COVID-19 vaccine.

This clone was counted once. The chain combines TRBV10-3 with TRBJ2-7; D perhaps matches TRBD1 (6 bases). CDR1 and CDR2 from the germline V gene are ENHRY and SYGVKD. CDR3 length: 13 residues. The germline V and J ends were trimmed by 6 bases and 4 bases, with 13 bases remaining between them. The DNA of the CDR3 is TGTGCCATCAGGACAGGTGTTAAGTACGAGCAGTACTTC. Its translation is CAIRTGVKYEQYF.

The chain recombines TRBV6-5 with TRBJ1-2; the D is unclear. CDR3 length equals 13 residues. CDR1 and CDR2 (germline): MNHEY, SVGAGI. Trimming removed 10 bases from V and 4 bases from J, with 16 bases in between. The CDR3 protein is CATINWASYGYTF. The CDR3 region has the DNA TGTGCCACCATCAATTGGGCGAGCTATGGCTACACCTTC.